This entry is about one T cell receptor beta chain. Its antigen is as yet unknown. The data were taken from a study of cytomegalovirus exposure and HLA in healthy donors. Study results and caveats: Certain indistinguishable V segments, among them TRBV6-2 and TRBV6-3, were excluded. Trimming of TCR beta V- and J-genes showed a link, identified in a later analysis, to a missense DCLRE1C variant. Follow-up analysis found HLA locus-dependent TCR association rates, highest for DRB1 and lowest for HLA-C.

This CDR3 contains 17 residues. Each donor's status was that of a healthy bone marrow donor. PCR was performed using 60 Vbeta and 13 Jbeta primers. Repertoires were generated with immunoSEQ multiplex PCR, while TCRdb's copy carries only in-frame clones and drops some. The table lists 220,000 or so clones, under 80% of them singletons. This TCR came from a woman under 40 in good health and CMV-seronegative. This sequence joins TRBV12-2 and TRBJ2-7; the D call in the table, TRBD2, was not verified against the DNA. TRBV12-2 is classified as a pseudogene. Material for sequencing was PBMCs. Written as DNA, the CDR3 is TGTGCAAGTCGCTTAGGCCCCCTACTAGTGACGTCCTACGAGCAGTACTTC. Translation: CASRLGPLLVTSYEQYF.